A selection of T cell receptor beta chains follows, all from one sample in a study of OX40 agonist ivuxolimab in advanced cancers. Sequenced by immunoSEQ multiplex PCR; TCRdb stores in-frame clones only, minus some. The table has around 140,000 clones, under 95% seen once. The sequencing used CD4+ or CD8+ T cells sorted from blood, collected in a trial of the OX40 agonist ivuxolimab. The receptor source for this set is an adult with an advanced solid tumor such as melanoma, head and neck, liver or kidney cancer. Each CDR3 is given with its conserved first and last residue. The D gene is left open where the match is weak. Size tells how often a clone was seen (once, few, many) or the class of an expanded clone, and some rows leave it out.

j_gene,abundance,v_gene,d_gene,CDR3aa,CDR3nt
TRBJ1-1,-,TRBV7-2,-,CASAPAEGGTEAFF,TGTGCCAGCGCGCCGGCGGAAGGGGGGACTGAAGCTTTCTTT
TRBJ2-1,-,TRBV14,TRBD1,CASSREQGVYNEQFF,TGTGCCAGCAGCCGGGAACAGGGGGTCTACAATGAGCAGTTCTTC
TRBJ1-2,-,TRBV19,TRBD1,CASSLGQGYGYTF,TGTGCCAGTAGTTTGGGACAGGGCTATGGCTACACCTTC
TRBJ2-5,-,TRBV10-3,-,CAISESGRFEETQYF,TGTGCCATCAGTGAGTCGGGCAGGTTCGAAGAGACCCAGTACTTC
TRBJ2-2,-,TRBV10-1,-,CASTGGCGELFF,TGCGCCAGCACAGGTGGGTGCGGGGAGCTGTTTTTT
TRBJ2-1,-,TRBV6-6,-,CASSYGGLGDEQFF,TGTGCCAGCAGTTACGGAGGTCTAGGAGATGAGCAGTTCTTC
TRBJ1-2,-,TRBV5-1,-,CASSLGSGTARYGYTF,TGCGCCAGCAGCTTGGGGTCCGGGACGGCGCGCTATGGCTACACCTTC
TRBJ1-1,once,TRBV5-1,-,CASSLAGAGNTEAFF,TGCGCCAGCAGCTTGGCCGGGGCAGGGAACACTGAAGCTTTCTTT
TRBJ2-7,-,TRBV30,TRBD2,CASATPKSPRSLADFYEQYF,TGTGCCTCCGCGACCCCTAAGTCCCCTCGTTCGCTAGCGGACTTCTACGAGCAGTACTTC
TRBJ2-5,-,TRBV19,TRBD1,CASSTFLTGDPVEGETQYF,TGTGCCAGTAGTACATTCCTTACAGGGGATCCTGTAGAGGGTGAGACCCAGTACTTC
TRBJ1-5,-,TRBV7-2,TRBD1,CASSPPGQGQPQHF,TGTGCCAGCAGCCCTCCGGGACAGGGGCAGCCCCAGCATTTT
TRBJ2-7,-,TRBV28,-,CASKRRYSEQYF,TGTGCCAGCAAACGACGGTACTCTGAGCAGTACTTC
TRBJ1-1,-,TRBV4-2,-,CASSQGSINTEAFF,TGTGCCAGCAGCCAAGGCAGTATAAACACTGAAGCTTTCTTT
TRBJ2-7,-,TRBV5-1,-,CASSARPLDEQYF,TGCGCCAGCAGCGCCCGTCCATTGGACGAGCAGTACTTC
TRBJ2-1,-,TRBV6-5,TRBD1,CASSRRQGSINEQFF,TGTGCCAGCAGCCGAAGACAGGGTTCCATCAATGAGCAGTTCTTC
TRBJ2-4,-,TRBV4-1,TRBD1,CASSPEGQGRDIQYF,TGCGCCAGCAGCCCAGAGGGACAGGGCCGGGACATTCAGTACTTC
TRBJ2-7,-,TRBV6-5,TRBD1,CASSYGGRGGTYEQYF,TGTGCCAGCAGTTACGGCGGAAGAGGGGGCACCTACGAGCAGTACTTC
TRBJ2-3,once,TRBV6-6,-,CASSSKRPTDTQYF,TGTGCCAGCAGTTCTAAACGACCCACAGATACGCAGTATTTT
TRBJ2-7,-,TRBV19,-,CASSTQPPHEQYF,TGTGCCAGTAGTACCCAGCCCCCCCACGAGCAGTACTTC
TRBJ2-1,-,TRBV11-3,TRBD1,CASSFTGGGINEQFF,TGTGCCAGCAGCTTTACAGGGGGCGGTATCAATGAGCAGTTCTTC
TRBJ2-5,-,TRBV15,-,CATSRDVRDQETQYF,TGTGCCACCAGCAGAGATGTCCGGGACCAAGAGACCCAGTACTTC
TRBJ2-1,-,TRBV11-3,-,CASSSAGRPYNEQFF,TGTGCCAGCAGCTCGGCAGGGCGGCCCTACAATGAGCAGTTCTTC
TRBJ2-3,-,TRBV25-1,-,CASSFYEGSLADTQYF,TGTGCCAGCAGTTTTTACGAGGGCTCTCTTGCAGATACGCAGTATTTT
TRBJ2-3,once,TRBV19,-,CASSPFGPSTDTQYF,TGTGCCAGTAGCCCATTCGGCCCCAGCACAGATACGCAGTATTTT
TRBJ2-3,-,TRBV7-2,TRBD2,CASSFGTSGGKDTQYF,TGTGCCAGCAGCTTCGGGACTAGCGGGGGGAAGGATACGCAGTATTTT
TRBJ2-7,-,TRBV7-8,-,CASSLQVTYEQYF,TGTGCCAGCAGCTTACAGGTTACCTACGAGCAGTACTTC
TRBJ2-1,once,TRBV19,-,CASTHVGAVYNEQFF,TGTGCCAGTACCCACGTGGGGGCTGTCTACAATGAGCAGTTCTTC
TRBJ1-5,-,TRBV7-9,-,CASSLALRTDSNQPQHF,TGTGCCAGCAGCTTAGCCCTGAGGACAGATAGCAATCAGCCCCAGCATTTT
TRBJ2-4,-,TRBV11-2,-,CASSPGTGIQYF,TGTGCCAGCAGCCCCGGGACCGGGATTCAGTACTTC
TRBJ2-3,-,TRBV30,TRBD2,CAWRRAGETDTQYF,TGTGCCTGGAGGAGGGCGGGAGAAACAGATACGCAGTATTTT
TRBJ2-7,-,TRBV6-5,-,CASRAWTLDSYEQYF,TGTGCCAGCAGGGCTTGGACGTTAGACTCCTACGAGCAGTACTTC
TRBJ1-1,-,TRBV30,-,CAWTAYMNTEAFF,TGTGCCTGGACAGCCTATATGAACACTGAAGCTTTCTTT
TRBJ2-5,-,TRBV5-6,TRBD1,CASSQTGIKETQYF,TGTGCCAGCAGCCAGACAGGGATAAAAGAGACCCAGTACTTC
TRBJ1-5,-,TRBV6-5,-,CASSYARSNQPQHF,TGTGCCAGCAGTTACGCCAGGAGTAATCAGCCCCAGCATTTT
TRBJ2-7,-,TRBV18,-,CASSPPGRTYEQYF,TGTGCCAGCTCACCACCGGGCCGTACCTACGAGCAGTACTTC
TRBJ1-2,-,TRBV29-1,-,CSAGGFKDGYTF,TGCAGCGCCGGAGGCTTTAAGGATGGCTACACCTTC
TRBJ1-5,-,TRBV21-1,-,CASGRQCGNQPQHF,TGTGCCAGCGGGCGACAGTGCGGCAATCAGCCCCAGCATTTT
TRBJ1-1,-,TRBV15,-,CATSRDVSGTEAFF,TGTGCCACCAGCAGAGACGTCTCAGGGACTGAAGCTTTCTTT
TRBJ2-3,-,TRBV29-1,TRBD2,CSVPGGGPGDTQYF,TGCAGCGTCCCCGGCGGGGGGCCGGGGGATACGCAGTATTTT
TRBJ2-3,-,TRBV7-6,TRBD1,CASSLVSLNSGGRTDTQYF,TGTGCCAGCAGCTTAGTTAGTTTGAACTCAGGGGGCCGCACAGATACGCAGTATTTT